Each of the 20 T cell receptor beta chains below was sequenced from the same sample in a study of T cells after posttransplantation cyclophosphamide. Measured with immunoSEQ multiplex PCR; TCRdb has only the in-frame clones, and not every one. The data contain about 9,900 clones, roughly 90% of them seen just once; the ten biggest clones take up around a quarter. Control samples came 1 year after myeloablative marrow transplants with methotrexate plus calcineurin inhibitor. The material was PBMCs, obtained after an allogeneic stem cell transplant with a calcineurin inhibitor and methotrexate. These receptors all come from a young adult male patient who received an allogeneic stem cell transplant from an unrelated donor, was CMV-positive, and had no GVHD. Some T cells may originate from the graft donor.

This rearrangement joins TRBV2 to TRBJ1-1; tentative D call: TRBD1 (6 bases). This CDR3 spans 14 amino acids. Germline V gene lookup returns CDR1 SNHLY and CDR2 FYNNEI. Trimming took 5 bases from V and 0 from J, leaving 10 bases between them. CDR3 sequence reads: CASSKGELNTEAFF. The CDR3 DNA reads TGTGCCAGCAGTAAGGGGGAATTGAACACTGAAGCTTTCTTT.

The chain uses TRBV1 and TRBJ2-3; TRBD2, as called in the table, went unchecked against the DNA. TRBV1 is noted as a pseudogene. This CDR3 region has 19 residues. The CDR3 DNA reads TGCACCAGCAGCCAAGAGTCTAGTAGGTTCAGAGTAGCTTTAGATACGCAGTATTTT. Protein sequence: CTSSQESSRFRVALDTQYF.

The J gene is TRBJ1-2, the V gene TRBV6-5, with D tentatively TRBD1 (6 bases). The germline gives CDR1 MNHEY, CDR2 SVGAGI. V was clipped by 0 bases and J by 5 bases, with 7 bases between them. CDR3 length equals 13 residues. CDR3: CASSYSRGYGYTF. In DNA form, the CDR3 reads TGTGCCAGCAGTTACTCGAGGGGGTATGGCTACACCTTC.

The V and J genes are TRBV14 and TRBJ2-7; the match to TRBD1 covers 8 bases. Trimming removed 4 bases from V and 0 bases from J; junction bases left unmatched: 5. This CDR3 has 15 amino acids. Germline assignment: CDR1 SGHDN and CDR2 FVKESK. The CDR3: CASSLGQGSSYEQYF. In DNA, the CDR3 is TGTGCCAGCAGCCTCGGACAGGGTAGCTCCTACGAGCAGTACTTC.

This chain joins TRBV5-1 and TRBJ2-5; 7 bases match TRBD2. Germline-derived CDR1 and CDR2 are SGHRS and YFSETQ. V was clipped by 0 bases and J by 5 bases; unmatched bases: 4. CDR3 size: 14 residues. CDR3 region: CASSLDRGGETQYF. DNA for the CDR3: TGCGCCAGCAGCTTGGACCGGGGAGGGGAGACCCAGTACTTC.

The V gene is TRBV5-1, the J gene TRBJ2-5; D call uncertain. CDR1 and CDR2 (germline): SGHRS, YFSETQ. CDR3 length: 12 amino acids. Trimming shortened V by 1 base and J by 3 bases, and 4 bases separated the two germline ends. The CDR3 DNA reads TGCGCCAGCAGCTTGCATGAAGAGACCCAGTACTTC. Residues: CASSLHEETQYF.

This chain links TRBV11-3 with TRBJ1-1; D is undetermined. The CDR3 consists of 12 residues. Germline V CDR1 and CDR2: SGHNT, YENEEA. V gave up 0 bases and J gave up 9 bases, with 8 bases separating them. In DNA form, the CDR3 reads TGTGCCAGCAGCTTAGATAGCCGTAAAGCTTTCTTT. It encodes CASSLDSRKAFF.

The V gene is TRBV2, the J gene TRBJ2-1; TRBD2 might be the D (5 bases). The CDR3 extends over 15 amino acids. Per the germline V gene, CDR1 is SNHLY and CDR2 is FYNNEI. V lost 2 bases, J lost 2 bases, and 10 bases lay in between. The CDR3: CASSETRAPYNEQFF. In DNA, the CDR3 is TGTGCCAGCAGTGAAACGAGGGCCCCCTACAATGAGCAGTTCTTC. The whole variable domain, remainder taken from reference TRBV2 and TRBJ2-1, is EPEVTQTPSHQVTQMGQEVILRCVPISNHLYFYWYRQILGQKVEFLVSFYNNEISEKSEIFDDQFSVERPDGSNFTLKIRSTKLEDSAMYFCASSETRAPYNEQFFGPGTRLTVL.

The V and J genes are TRBV20-1 and TRBJ2-5, with 8 bases lining up with TRBD2. The J call is doubtful: the DNA matches TRBJ2-7 better. This CDR3 contains 11 residues. Germline CDR1 and CDR2: DFQATT and SNEGSKA (reference sequence). CDR3 coding DNA: TGCAGTGCTATAGCGGGATACGAGCAGTACTTC. It codes for CSAIAGYEQYF.

This sequence joins TRBV19 and TRBJ1-1; 9 bases align to TRBD1. Losses at the gene ends were 4 bases for V and 4 bases for J; bases not matched to a gene: 4. Germline V CDR1 and CDR2: LNHDA, SQIVND (reference sequence). The length of the CDR3 is 14 residues. The CDR3 region is CASSTTGGVTEAFF. The CDR3 DNA reads as TGTGCCAGTAGTACGACAGGGGGAGTCACTGAAGCTTTCTTT. The full variable domain, completed using reference TRBV19 and TRBJ1-1, is DGGITQSPKYLFRKEGQNVTLSCEQNLNHDAMYWYRQDPGQGLRLIYYSQIVNDFQKGDIAEGYSVSREKKESFPLTVTSAQKNPTAFYLCASSTTGGVTEAFFGQGTRLTVV.

The CDR3 DNA follows: TGTGCCGGATCGGTCGGGACAGGCTCCTACGAGCAGTACTTC. It yields the protein CAGSVGTGSYEQYF. The chain joins TRBV7-2 to TRBJ2-5; 8 bases map to TRBD1. TRBJ2-7 matches the DNA end more closely, so the J call is doubtful. From germline, CDR1 is SGHTA and CDR2 FQGNSA. This CDR3 has 14 residues.

The V gene is TRBV10-1, the J gene TRBJ1-2; D uncertain. The CDR3 is made up of 15 amino acids. Per the germline V gene, CDR1 is WNHNN and CDR2 is SYGVQD (reference sequence). The ends were cut back, 3 bases at V and 2 bases at J, with 13 bases in the middle. The CDR3 sequence: CASSDPAGSNYGYTF. The CDR3 DNA follows: TGCGCCAGCAGTGATCCGGCAGGATCGAACTATGGCTACACCTTC.

This chain joins TRBV5-1 and TRBJ1-1; 7 nucleotides align to TRBD1. J was trimmed by 0 bases and V by 0 bases; bases with no gene match: 2. The germline CDR1 and CDR2 sequences are SGHRS and YFSETQ. The CDR3 totals 15 residues. The CDR3 sequence: CASSLGQGVNTEAFF. DNA for the CDR3: TGCGCCAGCAGCTTGGGGCAGGGGGTGAACACTGAAGCTTTCTTT.

The V call is TRBV5-1, the J call TRBJ2-3, with TRBD2 as a possible D gene (6 bases). Trimming removed 6 bases from V and 5 bases from J, with 16 bases in between. This CDR3 region has 14 residues. In germline, CDR1 is SGHRS, CDR2 YFSETQ. In DNA form, the CDR3 reads TGCGCCAGCAAGGGTGGCGGGACGGAAGATACGCAGTATTTT. Amino acid sequence: CASKGGGTEDTQYF.

The chain uses TRBV5-1 and TRBJ2-5, with D hard to call. V lost 1 base, J lost 7 bases, and 11 bases lay in between. From germline, CDR1 is SGHRS and CDR2 YFSETQ. The CDR3 is 13 amino acids. The CDR3 coding sequence is TGCGCCAGCAGCTTGTGGGCATCAGGGACCCAGTACTTC. Residues: CASSLWASGTQYF.

The CDR3 coding sequence is TGTGCCAGCAGCTTAGGATTTACTAGCGGGGGTTACGAGCAGTACTTC. This sequence encodes CASSLGFTSGGYEQYF. V gene TRBV5-4 combines with J gene TRBJ2-7; the match to TRBD2 covers 11 bases. The CDR3 sequence is 16 residues long. After removal of 2 bases from V and 4 bases from J, the junction contained 8 bases not matched to a gene. The germline gives CDR1 SGHNT, CDR2 YYREEE (reference sequence).

The CDR3 region is CASSPGPLNTEAFF. CDR3 nucleotide sequence: TGTGCCAGCAGTCCAGGGCCCTTGAACACTGAAGCTTTCTTT. The V and J genes are TRBV6-5 and TRBJ1-1; possibly TRBD1 for D (5 bases). With 5 bases removed from V and 0 bases from J, the gap between germline ends came to 10 bases. The CDR3 is made up of 14 amino acids. CDR1 and CDR2 from the germline V gene are MNHEY and SVGAGI.

V gene TRBV11-2 combines with J gene TRBJ1-6, with D maybe TRBD1 (5 bases). With 3 bases removed from V and 7 bases from J, the gap between germline ends came to 7 bases. This CDR3 comprises 13 residues. Germline V CDR1 and CDR2: SGHAT, FQNNGV. The DNA of the CDR3 is TGTGCCAGCAGCTTCGCAGGGAATTCACCCCTCCACTTT. The encoded protein is CASSFAGNSPLHF.

The gene calls are TRBV5-1 and TRBJ2-5; 7 bases are a match to TRBD1. Germline CDR1 reads SGHRS; CDR2 reads YFSETQ. The CDR3 runs 15 residues. The J segment lost 5 bases and the V segment lost 4 bases, leaving 11 bases of the junction unmatched. In DNA form, the CDR3 reads TGCGCCAGCAGCACGAGGGACAGCTCGTGGGAGACCCAGTACTTC. It is translated as CASSTRDSSWETQYF.

V gene TRBV4-1 combines with J gene TRBJ2-2, with a weak D call TRBD2 (7 bases). This CDR3 is 16 amino acids long. V was shortened by 6 bases and J by 6 bases, with 20 bases between the two germline ends. From germline, CDR1 is MGHRA and CDR2 YSYEKL. CDR3 sequence (DNA): TGCGCCAGCAGTATCTGGGGAGGGGGGGTGGCCGGGGAGCTGTTTTTT. It specifies CASSIWGGGVAGELFF.